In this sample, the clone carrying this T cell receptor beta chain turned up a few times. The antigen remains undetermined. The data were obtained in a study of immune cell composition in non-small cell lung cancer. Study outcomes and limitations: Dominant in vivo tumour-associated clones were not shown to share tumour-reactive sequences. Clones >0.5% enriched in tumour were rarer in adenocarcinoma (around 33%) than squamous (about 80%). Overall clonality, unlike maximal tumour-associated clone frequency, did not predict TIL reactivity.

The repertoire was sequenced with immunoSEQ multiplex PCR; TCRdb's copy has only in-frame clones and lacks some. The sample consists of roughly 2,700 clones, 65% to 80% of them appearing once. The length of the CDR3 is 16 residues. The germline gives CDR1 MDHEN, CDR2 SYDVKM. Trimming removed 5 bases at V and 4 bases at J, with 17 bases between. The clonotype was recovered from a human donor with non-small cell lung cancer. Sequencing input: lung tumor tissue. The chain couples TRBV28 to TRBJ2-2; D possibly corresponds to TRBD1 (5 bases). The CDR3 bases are TGTGCCAGCAGTCACCCGGACATACTGCGCACCGGGGAGCTGTTTTTT. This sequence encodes CASSHPDILRTGELFF.